The clone carrying this TCR beta chain was counted many times. Its matching antigen is unknown. Amplification of TCR beta CDR3 regions was performed using RNA transcripts as template. The HTBI primer set was used in a first-round RT-PCR of the TCR CDR3. TCRdb re-called the multiplex PCR reads with MiXCR, one entry per CDR3 protein. The sample holds some 270,000 distinct CDR3 sequences; about 25% are singletons and the top ten take around 40%. The sample originates from a study of T cells in Graves' hyperthyroidism and ophthalmopathy. Study-wide results and limits: Most clonotypes that expanded in the thyroid above 0.001 also showed up in blood.

In germline, CDR1 is MNHNS, CDR2 SASEGT. The CDR3 is 14 residues long. Deletions cut 3 bases from V and 7 bases from J, with 15 bases between. Subjects with ophthalmopathy showed a Clinical Activity Score no lower than 3, a NOSPECS grade no lower than 4, and a duration shorter than 3 months. The authors obtained PBMCs from 10 ml of fresh peripheral blood. The sample taken for sequencing was blood. This TCR was sampled from a woman aged 40-49 years with Graves' ophthalmopathy. The chain is built from TRBV6-1 and TRBJ1-2; tentatively, D is TRBD1 (6 bases). The CDR3, as DNA: TGTGCCAGCAGTGACCTCCAGGGGTTCGGTGGCTACACCTTC. Residues: CASSDLQGFGGYTF.